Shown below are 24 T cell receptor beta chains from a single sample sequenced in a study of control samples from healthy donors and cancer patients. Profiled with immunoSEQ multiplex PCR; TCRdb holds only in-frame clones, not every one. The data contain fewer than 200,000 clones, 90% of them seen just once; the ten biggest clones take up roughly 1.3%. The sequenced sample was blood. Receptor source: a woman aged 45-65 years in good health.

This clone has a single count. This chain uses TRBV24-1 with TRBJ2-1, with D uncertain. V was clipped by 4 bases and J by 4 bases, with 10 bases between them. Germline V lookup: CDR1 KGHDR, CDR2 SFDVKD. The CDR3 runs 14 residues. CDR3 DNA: TGTGCCACCAGTGACCCCCCATCGTACAATGAGCAGTTCTTC. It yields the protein CATSDPPSYNEQFF.

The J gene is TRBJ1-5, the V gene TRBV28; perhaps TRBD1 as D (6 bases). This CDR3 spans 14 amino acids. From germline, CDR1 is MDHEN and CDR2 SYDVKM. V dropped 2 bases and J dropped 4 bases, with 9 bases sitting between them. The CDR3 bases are TGTGCCAGCAGTTTAGGGACACTGAATCAGCCCCAGCATTTT. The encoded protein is CASSLGTLNQPQHF.

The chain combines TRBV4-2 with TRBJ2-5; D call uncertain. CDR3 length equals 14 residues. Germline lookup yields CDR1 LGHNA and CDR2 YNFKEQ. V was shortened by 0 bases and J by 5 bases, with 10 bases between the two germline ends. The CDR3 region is CASSQDLSRETQYF. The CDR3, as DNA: TGTGCCAGCAGCCAAGATCTGAGCCGGGAGACCCAGTACTTC.

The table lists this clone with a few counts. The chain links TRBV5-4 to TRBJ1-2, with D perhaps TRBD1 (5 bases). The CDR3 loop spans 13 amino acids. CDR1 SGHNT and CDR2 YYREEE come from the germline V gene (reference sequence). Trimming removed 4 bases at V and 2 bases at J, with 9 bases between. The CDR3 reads CASSVTANYGYTF. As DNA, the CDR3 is TGTGCCAGCAGCGTGACAGCGAACTATGGCTACACCTTC.

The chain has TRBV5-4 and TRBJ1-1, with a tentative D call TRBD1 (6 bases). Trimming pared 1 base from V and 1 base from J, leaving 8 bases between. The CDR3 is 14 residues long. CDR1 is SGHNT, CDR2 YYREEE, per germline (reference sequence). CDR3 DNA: TGTGCCAGCAGCTTGCGCAGGGGGAACACTGAAGCTTTCTTT. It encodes CASSLRRGNTEAFF.

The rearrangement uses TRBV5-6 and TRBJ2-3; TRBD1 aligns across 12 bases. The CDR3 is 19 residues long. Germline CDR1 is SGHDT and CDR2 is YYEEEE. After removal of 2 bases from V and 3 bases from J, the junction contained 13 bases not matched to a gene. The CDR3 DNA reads TGTGCCAGCAGCTTATCAACCGGGACAGGGGGCTGGTATACAGATACGCAGTATTTT. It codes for CASSLSTGTGGWYTDTQYF.

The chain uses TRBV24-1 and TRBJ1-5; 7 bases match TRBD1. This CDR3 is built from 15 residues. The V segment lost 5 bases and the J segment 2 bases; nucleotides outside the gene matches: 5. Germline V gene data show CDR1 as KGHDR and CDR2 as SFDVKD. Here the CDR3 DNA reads TGTGCCACCAGTGCCGGACAGGTTGGCAATCAGCCCCAGCATTTT. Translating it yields CATSAGQVGNQPQHF.

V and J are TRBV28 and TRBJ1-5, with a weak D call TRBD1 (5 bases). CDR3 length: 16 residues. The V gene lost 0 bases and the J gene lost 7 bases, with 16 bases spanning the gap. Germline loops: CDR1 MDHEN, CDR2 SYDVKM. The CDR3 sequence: CASSLWGGSPGQPQHF. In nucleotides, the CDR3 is TGTGCCAGCAGTTTATGGGGGGGATCCCCGGGGCAGCCCCAGCATTTT.

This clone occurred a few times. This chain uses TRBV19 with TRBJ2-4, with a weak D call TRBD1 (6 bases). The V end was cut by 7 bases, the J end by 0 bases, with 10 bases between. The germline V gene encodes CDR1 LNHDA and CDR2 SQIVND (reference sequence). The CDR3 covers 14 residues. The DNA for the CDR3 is TGTGCCAGTAATACAGGGCTAGCCAAAAACATTCAGTACTTC. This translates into CASNTGLAKNIQYF.

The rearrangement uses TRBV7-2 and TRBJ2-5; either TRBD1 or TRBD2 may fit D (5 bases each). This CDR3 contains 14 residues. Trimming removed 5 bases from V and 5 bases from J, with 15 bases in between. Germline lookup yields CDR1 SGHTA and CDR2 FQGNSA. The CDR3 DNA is TGTGCCAGCAGCAGGGACGGTCCAAGGGAGACCCAGTACTTC. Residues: CASSRDGPRETQYF.

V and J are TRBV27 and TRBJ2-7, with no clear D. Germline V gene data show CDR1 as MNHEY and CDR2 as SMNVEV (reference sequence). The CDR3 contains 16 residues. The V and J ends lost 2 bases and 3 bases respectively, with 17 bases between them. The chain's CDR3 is CASSLDVASTFYEQYF. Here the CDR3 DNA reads TGTGCCAGCAGTTTAGATGTCGCTAGTACCTTCTACGAGCAGTACTTC.

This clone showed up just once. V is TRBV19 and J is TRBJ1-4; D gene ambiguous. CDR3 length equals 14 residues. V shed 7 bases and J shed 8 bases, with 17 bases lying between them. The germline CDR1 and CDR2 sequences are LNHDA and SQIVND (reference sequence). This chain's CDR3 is CASTTGGFGEKLFF. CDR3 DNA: TGTGCCAGTACCACGGGAGGATTCGGGGAAAAACTGTTTTTT.

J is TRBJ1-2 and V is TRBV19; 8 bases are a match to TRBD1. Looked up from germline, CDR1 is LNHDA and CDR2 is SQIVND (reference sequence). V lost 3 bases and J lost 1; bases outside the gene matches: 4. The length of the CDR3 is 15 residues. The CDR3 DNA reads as TGTGCCAGTAGTATCCGGACAGGGCTTAACTATGGCTACACCTTC. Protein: CASSIRTGLNYGYTF.

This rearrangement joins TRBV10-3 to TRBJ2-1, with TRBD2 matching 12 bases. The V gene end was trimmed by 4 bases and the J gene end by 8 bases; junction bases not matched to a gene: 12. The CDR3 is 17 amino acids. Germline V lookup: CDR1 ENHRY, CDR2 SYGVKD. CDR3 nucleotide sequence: TGTGCCATCAGTGCCAGGGCACTAGCGGGGGGCGGCTATGAGCAGTTCTTC. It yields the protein CAISARALAGGGYEQFF.

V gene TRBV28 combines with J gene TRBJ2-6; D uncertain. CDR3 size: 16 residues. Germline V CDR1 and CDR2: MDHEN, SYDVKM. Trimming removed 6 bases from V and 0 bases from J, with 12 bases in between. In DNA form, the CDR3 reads TGTGCCAGCAGCCTAGGACGTTACTCTGGGGCCAACGTCCTGACTTTC. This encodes CASSLGRYSGANVLTF.

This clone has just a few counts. CDR3 DNA: TGTGCCAGCAGCCAAGATAGAACTAGCGGATCCTACGAGCAGTACTTC. Protein sequence: CASSQDRTSGSYEQYF. The chain has TRBV3-1 (or the pseudogene TRBV3-2) and TRBJ2-7, with 8 bases fitting TRBD2. The V gene's germline CDR1 is LGHDT and CDR2 YNNKEL (reference sequence). With V trimmed by 0 bases and J by 1 base, 5 bases remained unmatched. The CDR3 spans 16 residues.

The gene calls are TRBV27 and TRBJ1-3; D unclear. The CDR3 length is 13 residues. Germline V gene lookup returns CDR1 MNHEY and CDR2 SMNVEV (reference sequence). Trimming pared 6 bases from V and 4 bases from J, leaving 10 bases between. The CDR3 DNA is TGTGCCAGCAGCCCCCGTGGGGGAAACACCATATATTTT. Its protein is CASSPRGGNTIYF.

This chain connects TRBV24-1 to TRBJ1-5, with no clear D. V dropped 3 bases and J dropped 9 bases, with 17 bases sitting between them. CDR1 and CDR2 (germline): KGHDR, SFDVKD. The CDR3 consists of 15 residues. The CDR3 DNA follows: TGTGCCACCAGTGATCCGCGGACGGGGAATGGGCCCCAGCATTTT. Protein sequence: CATSDPRTGNGPQHF.

This CDR3 is CASSPSPLMNTEAFF. As DNA, the CDR3 is TGTGCCAGCTCACCGAGTCCCTTAATGAACACTGAAGCTTTCTTT. The chain uses TRBV18 and TRBJ1-1, with no clear D. Germline-derived CDR1 and CDR2 are KGHSH and LQKENI. V was clipped by 3 bases and J by 0 bases, with 11 bases between them. The CDR3 contains 15 residues. The variable domain in full, completed from reference TRBV18 and TRBJ1-1, reads NAGVMQNPRHLVRRRGQEARLRCSPMKGHSHVYWYRQLPEEGLKFMVYLQKENIIDESGMPKERFSAEFPKEGPSILRIQQVVRGDSAAYFCASSPSPLMNTEAFFGQGTRLTVV.

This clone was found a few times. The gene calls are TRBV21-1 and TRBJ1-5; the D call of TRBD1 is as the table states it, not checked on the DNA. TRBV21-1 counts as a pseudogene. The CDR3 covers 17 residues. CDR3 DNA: TGTGCCAGCAGCAAGACCGACAGGGAAGGAAGCAATCAGCCCCAGCATTTT. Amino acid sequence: CASSKTDREGSNQPQHF.

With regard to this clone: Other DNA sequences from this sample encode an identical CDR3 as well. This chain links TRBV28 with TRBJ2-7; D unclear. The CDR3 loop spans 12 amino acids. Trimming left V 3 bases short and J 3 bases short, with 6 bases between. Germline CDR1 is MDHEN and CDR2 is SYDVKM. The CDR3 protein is CASSLSSYEQYF. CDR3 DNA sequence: TGTGCCAGCAGTTTGAGCAGCTACGAGCAGTACTTC.

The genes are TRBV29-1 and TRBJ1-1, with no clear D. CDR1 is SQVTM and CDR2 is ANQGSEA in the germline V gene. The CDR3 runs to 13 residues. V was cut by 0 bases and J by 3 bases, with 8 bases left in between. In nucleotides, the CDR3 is TGCAGCGTTGAAGAGGTCGGGGACACTGAAGCTTTCTTT. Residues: CSVEEVGDTEAFF. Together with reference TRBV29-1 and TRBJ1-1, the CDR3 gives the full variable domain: SAVISQKPSRDICQRGTSLTIQCQVDSQVTMMFWYRQQPGQSLTLIATANQGSEATYESGFVIDKFPISRPNLTFSTLTVSNMSPEDSSIYLCSVEEVGDTEAFFGQGTRLTVV.

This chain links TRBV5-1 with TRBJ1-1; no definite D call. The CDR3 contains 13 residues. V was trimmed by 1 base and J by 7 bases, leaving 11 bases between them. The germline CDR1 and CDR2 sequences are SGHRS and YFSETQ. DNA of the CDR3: TGCGCCAGCAGCTTGATGCCCGCGGATGAAGCTTTCTTT. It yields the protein CASSLMPADEAFF.

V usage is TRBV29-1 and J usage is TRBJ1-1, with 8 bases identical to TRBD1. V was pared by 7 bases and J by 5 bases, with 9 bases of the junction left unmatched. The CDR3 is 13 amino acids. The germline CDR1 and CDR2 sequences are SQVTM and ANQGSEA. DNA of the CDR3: TGCAGCGCCCAGGGGGCGCGGTGGACTGAAGCTTTCTTT. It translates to CSAQGARWTEAFF.